The 13 T cell receptor beta chains given below trace back to one sample, sequenced in a study of molecular identifiers for immune sequencing clone quantification. TCRdb used MiXCR to reprocess the PCR reads, holding one entry per CDR3 protein. The sample gives some 96,000 distinct CDR3 sequences, 24% of which show up once; about 0.94% is in the top ten. Sample: naive CD8+ T cells from blood, with Jurkat cell RNA spiked in. As for subset: FACS-sorted CD8+CD4-CCR7+CD45RA+ naive T cells. The origin of the receptors is a human donor in good health. Some libraries in this study had Jurkat cell RNA spiked in.

Of note for this clonotype: A much larger clone lies one base from this, so it may be a read error. The rearrangement links TRBV4-3 to TRBJ2-7; tentative D call: TRBD2 (6 bases). Looked up from germline, CDR1 is LGHNA and CDR2 is YSLEER. This CDR3 has 16 amino acids. V shed 0 bases and J shed 8 bases, with 20 bases lying between them. CDR3 region: CASSQEGDPRGYKQYF. The CDR3 DNA reads as TGCGCCAGCAGCCAAGAAGGTGATCCCCGGGGGTACAAGCAGTACTTC.

This clonotype occurred many times. This chain links TRBV5-1 with TRBJ2-3; 13 nucleotides agree with TRBD2. Trimming at V came to 0 bases and at J to 4 bases, leaving 5 bases not matched to a gene. Germline loops: CDR1 SGHRS, CDR2 YFSETQ. The CDR3 has 17 residues. The CDR3 loop is CASSLGTSGSGADTQYF. As DNA, the CDR3 is TGCGCCAGCAGCTTGGGGACTAGCGGGAGTGGTGCAGATACGCAGTATTTT.

Many counts were recorded for this clonotype. The rearrangement joins TRBV5-1 to TRBJ1-1, with 7 bases fitting TRBD1. V was clipped by 4 bases and J by 4 bases; unmatched bases: 13. The CDR3 consists of 16 residues. Germline V gives CDR1 SGHRS, CDR2 YFSETQ. CDR3 sequence reads: CASSPGQTPILTEAFF. The CDR3 coding sequence is TGCGCCAGCAGCCCGGGACAGACTCCAATTCTCACTGAAGCTTTCTTT.

With regard to this clonotype: This may arise from a read error, as a much more abundant clone is one base away. The rearrangement uses TRBV9 and TRBJ1-5, with TRBD1 as a possible D gene (6 bases). Trimming pared 0 bases from V and 7 bases from J, leaving 8 bases between. The CDR3 is 13 amino acids. Germline values: CDR1 SGDLS, CDR2 YYNGEE. DNA for the CDR3: TGTGCCAGCAGCGTAGAAGGGGGACAGCCCCAGCATTTT. As protein: CASSVEGGQPQHF.

As concerns this clonotype: A much larger clone differs from this one at a single base, so this may be a read error. This chain links TRBV6-5 with TRBJ2-7; TRBD2 might be the D (5 bases). The CDR3 runs to 13 residues. The germline V gene encodes CDR1 MNHEY and CDR2 SVGAGI. CDR3 nucleotide sequence: TGTGCCAGCACAGACGAGGGATTCCGCGAGCAGTGCTTC. Its translation is CASTDEGFREQCF.

This clonotype was seen repeatedly, ten times or more. V usage is TRBV19 and J usage is TRBJ2-2; no definite D call. The V end lost 4 bases, the J end lost 3 bases, and 9 bases lay between the germline ends. The CDR3 spans 14 residues. CDR1 and CDR2 (germline): LNHDA, SQIVND (reference sequence). CDR3 nucleotide sequence: TGTGCCAGTAGTACTAGGCAGGACACCGGGGAGCTGTTTTTT. This encodes CASSTRQDTGELFF. Drawing the rest from reference TRBV19 and TRBJ2-2, the complete variable domain is DGGITQSPKYLFRKEGQNVTLSCEQNLNHDAMYWYRQDPGQGLRLIYYSQIVNDFQKGDIAEGYSVSREKKESFPLTVTSAQKNPTAFYLCASSTRQDTGELFFGEGSRLTVL.

At least ten counts were recorded for this clonotype. The chain joins TRBV6-2 or TRBV6-3 to TRBJ2-3; 8 positions agree with TRBD2. The V and J ends lost 0 bases and 0 bases, in that order; junction bases with no gene match: 5. There are 17 residues in the CDR3. The V gene's germline CDR1 is MNHEY and CDR2 SVGEGT. CDR3 nucleotides: TGTGCCAGCAGTTACTCTCCTAGCGGGCTTAGCACAGATACGCAGTATTTT. Translated: CASSYSPSGLSTDTQYF.

This clonotype was seen repeatedly, ten times or more. V usage is TRBV4-3 and J usage is TRBJ1-5; D is uncertain. The CDR3 loop spans 15 amino acids. V was cut by 1 base and J by 1 base, with 8 bases left in between. Germline V gene lookup returns CDR1 LGHNA and CDR2 YSLEER. This chain's CDR3 is CASSQVLKSNQPQHF. The CDR3 bases are TGCGCCAGCAGCCAAGTTTTGAAGAGCAATCAGCCCCAGCATTTT.

Many counts were recorded for this clonotype. The chain employs TRBV24-1 and TRBJ2-1; TRBD2 matches at 7 bases. Trimming cost V 4 bases and J 9 bases; bases outside gene matches: 8. Germline CDR1 and CDR2: KGHDR and SFDVKD. CDR3 size: 14 residues. Here the CDR3 DNA reads TGTGCCACCAGTGACACATCGACTAGCCGTGAGCAGTTCTTC. Translated, it gives CATSDTSTSREQFF.

For this clonotype: It may be a read error: a sequence one base away is much more abundant. V gene TRBV27 combines with J gene TRBJ2-3, with a possible D match to TRBD2 (6 bases). CDR1 is MNHEY and CDR2 is SMNVEV in the germline V gene (reference sequence). The CDR3 contains 18 residues. The ends were cut back, 0 bases at V and 8 bases at J, with 24 bases in the middle. The CDR3 DNA reads TGTGCCAGCAGTTTATCCCCCCGCGATGGGGGGATGTTGGGTACGCAGTATTTT. Its protein product is CASSLSPRDGGMLGTQYF.

This clonotype was seen many times. The chain links TRBV4-2 to TRBJ2-1, with 8 bases lining up with TRBD2. V lost 0 bases, J lost 6 bases, and 10 bases stayed unmatched. This CDR3 is 17 amino acids long. The germline CDR1 and CDR2 sequences are LGHNA and YNFKEQ. The CDR3 region is CASSQDWASGSGNEQFF. The CDR3 nucleotides are TGTGCCAGCAGCCAAGATTGGGCTAGCGGGTCCGGCAATGAGCAGTTCTTC.

In this sample, this clonotype turned up many times. V is TRBV29-1 and J is TRBJ2-1; TRBD1 agrees at 9 bases. The junction had 7 bases not matched to a gene; V was cut back by 4 bases and J by 6 bases. This CDR3 is 14 amino acids long. Germline assignment: CDR1 SQVTM and CDR2 ANQGSEA. The CDR3: CSVVQDRGPNEQFF. The CDR3 DNA reads as TGCAGCGTTGTACAGGACAGGGGACCCAATGAGCAGTTCTTC.

This clonotype occurred many times. The J gene is TRBJ1-6, the V gene TRBV5-4; D remains unclear. The CDR3 extends over 17 amino acids. From germline, CDR1 is SGHNT and CDR2 YYREEE (reference sequence). V dropped 0 bases and J dropped 0 bases, with 10 bases sitting between them. The CDR3 loop is CASSLAGVSSYNSPLHF. The CDR3 region has the DNA TGTGCCAGCAGCTTGGCCGGGGTGAGCTCCTATAATTCACCCCTCCACTTT.